The present TCR beta chain was sequenced within a study of cytomegalovirus exposure and HLA in healthy donors (TCRdb year 2017). For the wider study: According to a later analysis, one platform produced both the roughly 130 validation repertoires and the 666 repertoires of the first cohort. The study aimed to test whether cataloging public T cell receptors could reveal signatures of past pathogen exposure. To predict cytomegalovirus infection status, the study combined high-throughput TCR immunosequencing, statistical association of individual TCRs with disease status, and machine learning. A separate validation cohort of roughly 130 different subjects was used in addition to the roughly 720-subject first cohort.

The donors belonged to the validation cohort of about 120 subjects, which was separate from the roughly 700-subject first cohort. The receptor library was made with the immunoSEQ multiplex PCR assay. In the paper's pipeline: A statistical classification framework was developed to diagnose cytomegalovirus status using the catalog of TCR beta chain sequences. In its TCRdb copy, this immuneACCESS table keeps in-frame sequences only and misses some clones. Where compared with another copy, unresolved V genes explain less than half of these, and the others have no known cause. Clone size and V and J calls were adopted from that table, with D and trimming inferred from the DNA. The sample data list around 70,000 clones, and around 94% of these were observed just once. Roughly 0.63% of the sample is in the top ten clones. Trimming takes 4 bases off V and 7 bases off J; junction bases not matched to a gene: 9. Including cysteine and phenylalanine, the CDR3 has 14 amino acids. The DNA shown is the 42-base CDR3, in frame from base 1. From the germline V gene, CDR1 is SNHLY and CDR2 is FYNNEI.

The paper as a whole reports these results and caveats: Cytomegalovirus status was reported to be diagnosed by the classifier with high specificity and sensitivity in both the original and validation cohorts. A later analysis found that TCRs clustered in the first cohort also tended to co-occur in the roughly 110 validation repertoires, with 94% of cluster scores above 0. The authors suggested that the approach could potentially be generalized to other disease states and immunological phenotypes. A later analysis lacked HLA typing for the validation cohort, so it scored co-occurrence in that cohort across all 130 or so repertoires. A total of 164 TCR beta chains were listed by the study as associated with cytomegalovirus. Across donors, most TCR sequences were observed very rarely, whereas some public TCRs were present in many individuals. In vitro tests confirmed that a few of the cytomegalovirus-associated TCR beta chains recognize cytomegalovirus antigens.

For this clone: What this receptor recognizes is not known. The input lacks base qualities; no much larger clone sits a single base away.

The chain was built from TRBV2 and TRBJ2-7; 8 bases in the junction line up with TRBD2. The sequence was collected from a woman under 30 in good health and CMV-seronegative. The sequenced sample was PBMCs. This receptor has the CDR3 CASSVSGLESEQYF. The sequence in DNA is TGTGCCAGCAGTGTTTCGGGACTAGAGTCGGAGCAGTACTTC.